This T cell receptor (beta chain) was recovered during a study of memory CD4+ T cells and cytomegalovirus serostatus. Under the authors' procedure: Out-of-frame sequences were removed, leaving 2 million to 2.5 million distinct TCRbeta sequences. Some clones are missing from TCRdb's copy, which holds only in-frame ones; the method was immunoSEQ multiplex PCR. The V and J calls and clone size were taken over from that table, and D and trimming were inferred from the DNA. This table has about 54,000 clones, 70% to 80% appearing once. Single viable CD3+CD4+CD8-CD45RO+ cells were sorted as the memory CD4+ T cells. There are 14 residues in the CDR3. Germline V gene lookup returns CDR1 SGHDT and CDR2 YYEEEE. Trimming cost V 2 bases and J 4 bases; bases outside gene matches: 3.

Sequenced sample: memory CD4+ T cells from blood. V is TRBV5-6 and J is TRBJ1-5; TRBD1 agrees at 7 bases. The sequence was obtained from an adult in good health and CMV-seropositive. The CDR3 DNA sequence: TGTGCCAGCAGCTTACAGGGGTCAAATCAGCCCCAGCATTTT. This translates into CASSLQGSNQPQHF.